One T cell receptor beta chain is described in this entry. Clones were sequenced by immunoSEQ multiplex PCR, and TCRdb holds only the in-frame ones, with some missing. The repertoire holds approximately 90,000 clones, with around 80% as singletons. This sample stems from a study of blood T cell repertoires in COVID-19. The overall study: COVID-19 samples from acute and convalescent phases originated in the United States, Italy and Spain.

The J segment lost 8 bases and the V segment lost 5 bases, leaving 4 bases of the junction unmatched. Looked up from germline, CDR1 is MDHEN and CDR2 is SYDVKM. This CDR3 has 14 amino acids. This clonotype originated in an elderly woman with acute or convalescent COVID-19. The sequencing sample was made of peripheral blood. The chain is built from TRBV28 and TRBJ1-4; 11 positions match TRBD1. The CDR3 reads CASSLDRGREKLFF. The CDR3 DNA follows: TGTGCCAGCAGTCTGGACAGGGGGCGCGAAAAACTGTTTTTT.